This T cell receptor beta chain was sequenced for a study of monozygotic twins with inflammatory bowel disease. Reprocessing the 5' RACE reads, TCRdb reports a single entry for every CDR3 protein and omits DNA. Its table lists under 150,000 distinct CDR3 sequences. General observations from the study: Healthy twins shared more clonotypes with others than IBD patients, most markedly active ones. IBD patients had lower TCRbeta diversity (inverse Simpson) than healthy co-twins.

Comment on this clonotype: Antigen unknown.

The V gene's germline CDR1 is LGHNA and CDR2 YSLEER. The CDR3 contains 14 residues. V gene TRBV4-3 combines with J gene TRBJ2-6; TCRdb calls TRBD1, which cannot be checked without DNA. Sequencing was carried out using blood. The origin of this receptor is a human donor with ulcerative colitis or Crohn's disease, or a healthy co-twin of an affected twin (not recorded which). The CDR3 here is CASSQGGGTNVLTF.